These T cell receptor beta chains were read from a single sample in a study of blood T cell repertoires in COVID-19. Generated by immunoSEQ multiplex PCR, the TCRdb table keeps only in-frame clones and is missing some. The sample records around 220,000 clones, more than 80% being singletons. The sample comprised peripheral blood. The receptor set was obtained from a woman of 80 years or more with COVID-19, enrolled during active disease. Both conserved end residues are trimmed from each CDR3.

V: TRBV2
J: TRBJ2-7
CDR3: ASRTGLTYEQY

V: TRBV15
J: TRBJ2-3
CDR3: ATNRGATDTQY

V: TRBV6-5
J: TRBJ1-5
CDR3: ASKNSGGGQPQH

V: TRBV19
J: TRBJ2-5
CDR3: ASSSSPGHYQETQY

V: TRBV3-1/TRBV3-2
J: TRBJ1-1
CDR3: ASSQDGRAF

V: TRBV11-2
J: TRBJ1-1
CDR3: ASSLRIDSYNTEAF

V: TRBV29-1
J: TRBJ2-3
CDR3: SVEQGSDTQY

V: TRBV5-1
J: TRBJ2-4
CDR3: ASSLSTGLAGGNIQY

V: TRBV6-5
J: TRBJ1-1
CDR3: ASSLDGEDTEAF

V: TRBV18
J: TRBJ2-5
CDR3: ASSPLGTSGRAGETQY

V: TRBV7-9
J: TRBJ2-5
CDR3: ASTSGRETQY

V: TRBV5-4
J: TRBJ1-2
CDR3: ASSLAKGGDGYT

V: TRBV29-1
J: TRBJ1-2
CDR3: SVGAADLLGYT

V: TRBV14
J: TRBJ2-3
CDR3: ASSQRAGLDITDTQY

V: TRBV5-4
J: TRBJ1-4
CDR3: ASSLSARALGGEKLF

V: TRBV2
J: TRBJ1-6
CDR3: ASGKGGNNSPLH

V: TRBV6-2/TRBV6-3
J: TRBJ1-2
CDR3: ASSYSGGDGYT

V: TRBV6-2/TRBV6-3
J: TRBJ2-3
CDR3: ASNYSPGLAGAFTDTQY

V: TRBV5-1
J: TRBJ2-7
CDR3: ASSAGTSGYEQY

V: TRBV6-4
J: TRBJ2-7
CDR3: ASSADRSSYEQY

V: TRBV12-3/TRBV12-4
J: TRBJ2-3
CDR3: ASSLTRSDTQY

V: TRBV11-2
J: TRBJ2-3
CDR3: ASSPWKSSGRTDTQY

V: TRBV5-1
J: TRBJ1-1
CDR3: ASSTTSVATEAF

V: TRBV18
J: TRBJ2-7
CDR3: ASSPPSATYEQY

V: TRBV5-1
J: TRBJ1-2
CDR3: ASSWRGNDGYT

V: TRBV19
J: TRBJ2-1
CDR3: ASSQGLAGKSSYNEQF

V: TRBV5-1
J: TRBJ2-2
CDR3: ASSDSGGANTGELF

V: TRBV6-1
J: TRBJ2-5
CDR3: ASSEAAAGRETQY

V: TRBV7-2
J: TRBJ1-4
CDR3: ASSLASGTTNEKLF

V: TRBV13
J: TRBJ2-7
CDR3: ASSSGTSENYEQY

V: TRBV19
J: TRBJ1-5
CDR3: ASSPGASNQPQH

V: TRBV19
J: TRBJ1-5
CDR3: ASSIDQRGQVDQPQH

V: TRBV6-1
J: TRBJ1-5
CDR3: ASSDRRGSGNQPQH

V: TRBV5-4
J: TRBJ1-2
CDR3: ASSQGQGMNDYT

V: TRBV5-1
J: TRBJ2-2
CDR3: ASSLVPSGTNTGELF

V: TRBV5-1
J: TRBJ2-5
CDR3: ASSLAGGGETQY

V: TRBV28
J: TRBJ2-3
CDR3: ASSLGGQGADTQY

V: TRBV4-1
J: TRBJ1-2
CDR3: ASSQAIRGEYYGYT

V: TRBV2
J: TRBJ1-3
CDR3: ASARDWNSGNTIY

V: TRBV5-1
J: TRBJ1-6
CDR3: ASSLAEGQRGAYNSPLH

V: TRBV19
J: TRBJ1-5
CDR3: ASSRGQTINQPQH

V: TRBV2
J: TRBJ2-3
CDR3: ASSRAQGVGTDTQY

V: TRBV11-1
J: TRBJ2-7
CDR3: ASSSTATGYEQY

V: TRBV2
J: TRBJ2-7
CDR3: ASRRDRSGAYEQY

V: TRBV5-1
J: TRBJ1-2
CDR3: ASSSEAYGYT

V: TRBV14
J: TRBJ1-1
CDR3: ASSQGGANTEAF

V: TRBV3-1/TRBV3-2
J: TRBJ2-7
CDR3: ASSQPGLASEQY

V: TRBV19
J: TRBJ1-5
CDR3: ASRGDRGSNQPQH

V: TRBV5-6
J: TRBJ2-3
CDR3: ASSRGWLAGGPGGHSQY